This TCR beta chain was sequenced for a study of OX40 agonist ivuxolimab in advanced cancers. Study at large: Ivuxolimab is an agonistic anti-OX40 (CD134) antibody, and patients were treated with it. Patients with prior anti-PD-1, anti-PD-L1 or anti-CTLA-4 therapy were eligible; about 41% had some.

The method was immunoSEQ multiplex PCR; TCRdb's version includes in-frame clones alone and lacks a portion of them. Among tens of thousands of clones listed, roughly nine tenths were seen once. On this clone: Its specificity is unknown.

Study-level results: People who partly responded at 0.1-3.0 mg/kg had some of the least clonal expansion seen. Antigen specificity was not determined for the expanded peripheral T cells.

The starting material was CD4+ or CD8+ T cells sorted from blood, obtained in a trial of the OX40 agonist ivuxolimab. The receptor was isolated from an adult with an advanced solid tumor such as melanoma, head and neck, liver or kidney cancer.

CDR3 coding DNA: TGTGCCAGCAGCTTAGGGGGACTAGCGGGAAGGGAGACCCAGTACTTC. This encodes CASSLGGLAGRETQYF. This sequence joins TRBV11-2 and TRBJ2-5, with 13 bases lining up with TRBD2. V was clipped by 1 base and J by 5 bases; unmatched bases: 4. The germline gives CDR1 SGHAT, CDR2 FQNNGV. The CDR3 totals 16 residues.